This TCR beta chain was recorded in a study of shared clonotypes between healthy human individuals. TCRdb's table, derived via immunoSEQ multiplex PCR, lists solely in-frame clones and lacks some. The sample carries some 2.3 million clones, approximately 93% recorded once. Germline-derived CDR1 and CDR2 are SGHRS and YFSETQ. V was clipped by 7 bases and J by 4 bases, with 15 bases between them. The CDR3 runs to 14 residues. This chain links TRBV5-1 with TRBJ2-1, with D maybe TRBD1 (6 bases). This receptor was taken from a man in his late teens or twenties in good health. Some clones in this sample may be carry-over from other donors' samples. Sequencing was performed on naive CD4+ T cells from PBMCs. Subset described: CD45RA+ positively selected. The CDR3: CASRLQGSYNEQFF. In nucleotides, the CDR3 is TGCGCCAGCCGGTTACAGGGCTCGTACAATGAGCAGTTCTTC.